Listed here are 25 T cell receptor beta chains from one sample, sequenced in a study of blood T cell repertoires in COVID-19. Assay used: immunoSEQ multiplex PCR; TCRdb lists only in-frame clones, some missing. The data hold approximately 260,000 clones, with 83% observed a single time. The sample taken for sequencing was peripheral blood. The source is a man aged 55-75 years who had recovered from COVID-19.

This clone was counted only a few times. The chain uses TRBV30 and TRBJ1-4, with 8 bases matching TRBD1. The CDR3 loop spans 19 amino acids. V lost 0 bases to trimming and J lost 7 bases; unmatched junction nucleotides: 19. Germline-derived CDR1 and CDR2 are GTSNPN and SVGIG (reference sequence). The CDR3 region has the DNA TGTGCCTGGAGTGTACTTGGACCCCTTGGAAACAGGGGGTTTGAAAAACTGTTTTTT. It specifies CAWSVLGPLGNRGFEKLFF. Full variable domain (remainder filled in from reference TRBV30 and TRBJ1-4): SQTIHQWPATLVQPVGSPLSLECTVEGTSNPNLYWYRQAAGRGLQLLFYSVGIGQISSEVPQNLSASRPQDRQFILSSKKLLLSDSGFYLCAWSVLGPLGNRGFEKLFFGSGTQLSVL.

The chain couples TRBV24-1 to TRBJ2-2; D not certain. Germline V lookup: CDR1 KGHDR, CDR2 SFDVKD. This CDR3 contains 15 residues. Trimming shortened V by 1 base and J by 2 bases, and 7 bases separated the two germline ends. The CDR3 nucleotides are TGTGCCACCAGTGATTTAGACAAAAACACCGGGGAGCTGTTTTTT. Protein: CATSDLDKNTGELFF.

The chain couples TRBV29-1 to TRBJ1-2; D gene uncertain. Germline V lookup: CDR1 SQVTM, CDR2 ANQGSEA. The CDR3 totals 12 residues. V was trimmed by 6 bases and J by 4 bases, leaving 12 bases between them. CDR3 sequence: CSVSADFYGYTF. The CDR3 DNA is TGCAGCGTGTCCGCCGACTTCTATGGCTACACCTTC.

This clone was recorded only once. V usage is TRBV28 and J usage is TRBJ1-3; D remains ambiguous. V was cut by 8 bases and J by 0 bases, with 11 bases left in between. This CDR3 contains 14 residues. Germline CDR1 and CDR2: MDHEN and SYDVKM. CDR3 sequence (DNA): TGTGCCAGCTCGTGGAGTCTCTCTGGAAACACCATATATTTT. Its translation is CASSWSLSGNTIYF. The full variable domain, completed using reference TRBV28 and TRBJ1-3, is DVKVTQSSRYLVKRTGEKVFLECVQDMDHENMFWYRQDPGLGLRLIYFSYDVKMKEKGDIPEGYSVSREKKERFSLILESASTNQTSMYLCASSWSLSGNTIYFGEGSWLTVV.

This clone has a handful of counts. This chain links TRBV9 with TRBJ1-6, with 7 bases lining up with TRBD1. CDR1 and CDR2 (germline): SGDLS, YYNGEE. The V and J ends lost 3 bases and 7 bases, in that order; junction bases with no gene match: 7. The CDR3 is 15 amino acids. CDR3: CASSAEGARNSPLHF. CDR3 bases: TGTGCCAGCAGCGCGGAGGGGGCGAGGAATTCACCCCTCCACTTT.

The chain combines TRBV7-9 with TRBJ2-2, with 11 positions matching TRBD1. CDR1 and CDR2 (germline): SEHNR, FQNEAQ (reference sequence). This CDR3 is built from 16 residues. Unmatched junction bases numbered 9, after V lost 5 bases and J lost 7 bases. The CDR3 region has the DNA TGTGCCAGCAGCCCTCGGACAGGGGGCGCGTTCGGGGAGCTGTTTTTT. Amino acid sequence: CASSPRTGGAFGELFF.

This chain joins TRBV9 and TRBJ1-1; 9 bases fit TRBD1. The trim removed 3 bases at V and 10 bases at J, leaving 13 bases unmatched. Germline V gene data show CDR1 as SGDLS and CDR2 as YYNGEE. This CDR3 contains 15 residues. CDR3 residues: CASSGTNLQGAGAFF. The CDR3 DNA reads as TGTGCCAGCAGCGGGACCAACCTACAGGGGGCTGGAGCTTTCTTT.

The gene calls are TRBV5-4 and TRBJ2-7; D ambiguous. Trimming stripped 0 bases from V and 0 bases from J, with 7 bases between. This CDR3 spans 14 amino acids. CDR1 is SGHNT, CDR2 YYREEE, per germline (reference sequence). The CDR3 region is CASSLEASSYEQYF. The CDR3 DNA reads TGTGCCAGCAGCTTGGAAGCAAGCTCCTACGAGCAGTACTTC.

CDR3 coding DNA: TGTGCCAGCAGTCCCCACGGGCAGGGGACTGAAGCTTTCTTT. Its translation: CASSPHGQGTEAFF. J is TRBJ1-1 and V is TRBV27; perhaps TRBD1 as D (6 bases). Trimming shortened V by 5 bases and J by 5 bases, and 15 bases separated the two germline ends. This CDR3 comprises 14 residues. CDR1 is MNHEY, CDR2 SMNVEV, per germline (reference sequence).

The chain recombines TRBV5-1 with TRBJ1-1; no firm D call. The CDR3 runs 13 residues. CDR1 is SGHRS and CDR2 is YFSETQ in the germline V gene. The germline V and J ends were trimmed by 4 bases and 1 base, with 8 bases remaining between them. CDR3 coding DNA: TGCGCCAGCAGCACAAAACCGAACACTGAAGCTTTCTTT. Encoded protein: CASSTKPNTEAFF.

This clone was seen only a few times. The V gene is TRBV3-1 (or the pseudogene TRBV3-2), the J gene TRBJ1-6; tentative D call: TRBD1 (6 bases). V lost 2 bases to trimming and J lost 4 bases, with 9 bases between them. Germline-derived CDR1 and CDR2 are LGHDT and YNNKEL (reference sequence). The CDR3 has 15 amino acids. CDR3 nucleotide sequence: TGTGCCAGCAGCCAACACAGGGCTTATAATTCACCCCTCCACTTT. This encodes CASSQHRAYNSPLHF.

The chain employs TRBV5-6 and TRBJ1-1; TRBD1 matches at 9 bases. The CDR3 is 17 residues long. The V and J ends lost 4 bases and 1 base, in that order; junction bases with no gene match: 11. CDR1 and CDR2 from the germline V gene are SGHDT and YYEEEE. CDR3 coding DNA: TGTGCCAGCAGCGAAGGGACAGGGCGCGCGCGGAACACTGAAGCTTTCTTT. Protein sequence: CASSEGTGRARNTEAFF. Complete variable domain (other parts from reference TRBV5-6 and TRBJ1-1): DAGVTQSPTHLIKTRGQQVTLRCSPKSGHDTVSWYQQALGQGPQFIFQYYEEEERQRGNFPDRFSGHQFPNYSSELNVNALLLGDSALYLCASSEGTGRARNTEAFFGQGTRLTVV.

The chain has TRBV5-5 and TRBJ2-7; D is possibly TRBD1 (5 bases). The V gene lost 0 bases and the J gene lost 3 bases, with 13 bases spanning the gap. The CDR3 has 15 amino acids. Per the germline V gene, CDR1 is SGHKS and CDR2 is YYEKEE (reference sequence). The CDR3 sequence: CASSLEGGAVYEQYF. The CDR3 bases are TGTGCCAGCAGCTTGGAAGGTGGGGCTGTCTACGAGCAGTACTTC.

This clone was seen only a few times. The chain uses TRBV12-3 or TRBV12-4 and TRBJ1-2; possible D gene TRBD1, 5 bases. Trimming cost V 6 bases and J 7 bases, with 12 bases left between them. This CDR3 is 12 amino acids long. CDR3 nucleotides: TGTGCCAGCAGCTCCCCGCAGGGTGGCTACACCTTC. This gives the protein CASSSPQGGYTF.

The chain uses TRBV29-1 and TRBJ2-2; the D is unclear. Germline CDR1 SQVTM, CDR2 ANQGSEA. This CDR3 region has 11 residues. Trimming removed 7 bases at V and 2 bases at J, with 5 bases between. The CDR3 sequence: CSGHNTGELFF. The CDR3 coding sequence is TGCAGCGGACATAACACCGGGGAGCTGTTTTTT.

J is TRBJ2-2 and V is TRBV5-1, with 16 positions matching TRBD2. The CDR3 is made up of 20 amino acids. V lost 0 bases and J lost 2; bases outside the gene matches: 7. The germline CDR1 and CDR2 sequences are SGHRS and YFSETQ. CDR3 sequence (DNA): TGCGCCAGCAGCTTGGGATCCGGGACTAGCGGGAGGGGAAACACCGGGGAGCTGTTTTTT. Amino acids: CASSLGSGTSGRGNTGELFF.

The V call is TRBV28, the J call TRBJ1-4; 7 bases fit TRBD1. Germline lookup yields CDR1 MDHEN and CDR2 SYDVKM. V was pared by 4 bases and J by 8 bases, with 10 bases of the junction left unmatched. The CDR3 extends over 15 amino acids. CDR3 nucleotide sequence: TGTGCCAGCAGTTCGAGACAGGGACCGAAGGAAAAACTGTTTTTT. This gives the protein CASSSRQGPKEKLFF.

The J gene is TRBJ1-2, the V gene TRBV27, with 7 positions matching TRBD1. Trimming cost V 6 bases and J 7 bases; bases outside gene matches: 14. The germline gives CDR1 MNHEY, CDR2 SMNVEV (reference sequence). The CDR3 totals 15 residues. For the CDR3, the DNA is TGTGCCAGCAGCGCGACCCAGACAGGGTTGGGTGGCTACACCTTC. It is translated as CASSATQTGLGGYTF.

This clone was seen a single time. The chain carries TRBV5-1 and TRBJ1-2; D not resolved. The CDR3 extends over 14 amino acids. Per the germline V gene, CDR1 is SGHRS and CDR2 is YFSETQ. V dropped 2 bases and J dropped 3 bases, with 11 bases sitting between them. CDR3 protein: CASSFQPEDYGYTF. The CDR3 DNA sequence: TGCGCCAGCAGCTTTCAGCCAGAGGACTATGGCTACACCTTC.

Only one count was recorded for this clone. This rearrangement joins TRBV2 to TRBJ2-4, with 9 bases matching TRBD2. V lost 6 bases, J lost 6 bases, and 9 bases stayed unmatched. CDR3 length equals 15 residues. Germline V gene data show CDR1 as SNHLY and CDR2 as FYNNEI. CDR3 coding DNA: TGTGCCAGCAGACTCTCTTCTAGCGGGGCAAACATTCAGTACTTC. Protein: CASRLSSSGANIQYF.

V gene TRBV5-5 combines with J gene TRBJ2-7; D is possibly TRBD1 (5 bases). This CDR3 region has 14 residues. Per the germline V gene, CDR1 is SGHKS and CDR2 is YYEKEE (reference sequence). V was pared by 1 base and J by 3 bases, with 11 bases between. This CDR3 is CASSLLWGGYEQYF. Here the CDR3 DNA reads TGTGCCAGCAGCTTGCTTTGGGGCGGCTACGAGCAGTACTTC. Based on the CDR3 plus reference TRBV5-5 and TRBJ2-7, the full variable domain is DAGVTQSPTHLIKTRGQQVTLRCSPISGHKSVSWYQQVLGQGPQFIFQYYEKEERGRGNFPDRFSARQFPNYSSELNVNALLLGDSALYLCASSLLWGGYEQYFGPGTRLTVT.

This chain uses TRBV5-4 with TRBJ2-5, with D unresolved. The V gene lost 4 bases and the J gene lost 2 bases, with 18 bases spanning the gap. The CDR3 loop spans 16 amino acids. In germline, CDR1 is SGHNT, CDR2 YYREEE (reference sequence). CDR3 DNA sequence: TGTGCCAGCAGCCCCCGGGTAGCCACGGTACAAGAGACCCAGTACTTC. This translates into CASSPRVATVQETQYF.

DNA of the CDR3: TGTGCCAGCAGTTCGACAGGGAGCGAGCAGTACTTC. Protein product: CASSSTGSEQYF. This rearrangement joins TRBV12-3 or TRBV12-4 to TRBJ2-7; 7 positions match TRBD1. This CDR3 region has 12 residues. With V trimmed by 4 bases and J by 6 bases, 3 bases remained unmatched.

This clone was seen a single time. This chain uses TRBV4-1 with TRBJ2-1, with 8 bases matching TRBD2. V lost 5 bases and J lost 8; bases outside the gene matches: 11. The germline gives CDR1 MGHRA, CDR2 YSYEKL. The CDR3 is 15 residues long. This CDR3 reads CASSARGTRLYEQFF. For the CDR3, the DNA is TGCGCCAGCAGCGCCCGGGGGACTAGACTCTATGAGCAGTTCTTC.

The chain's CDR3 is CASSLYGGSNSPLHF. For the CDR3, the DNA is TGTGCCAGCAGCTTGTACGGGGGTAGTAATTCACCCCTCCACTTT. This chain links TRBV5-4 with TRBJ1-6, with D maybe TRBD1 (5 bases). CDR1 and CDR2 from the germline V gene are SGHNT and YYREEE (reference sequence). This CDR3 contains 15 residues. The V end was cut by 1 base, the J end by 6 bases, with 11 bases between.